The table lists the clone carrying this T cell receptor beta chain with a few counts. The CDR3 is 13 residues long. The V end was cut by 3 bases, the J end by 4 bases, with 7 bases between. The germline V gene encodes CDR1 SNHLY and CDR2 FYNNEI. This record belongs to a study of blood T cell repertoires in COVID-19. As for the study in general: The samples span acute and convalescent COVID-19 from the United States, Italy and Spain. Sources were T cells, B-cell-depleted T cells, or PBMCs; the material itself was cDNA or gDNA.

The authors' processing: Amplification of reference gene primers was used by the study to estimate nucleated cell counts. The repertoire was sequenced with immunoSEQ multiplex PCR; TCRdb's copy has only in-frame clones and lacks some. V and J calls and clone size follow that table, whereas D and trimming were derived from the DNA. The data contain about 120,000 clones, approximately 71% of them singletons. This receptor was taken from a human donor in a cohort sampled during active COVID-19. J is TRBJ1-5 and V is TRBV2; D is unclear. The sample was peripheral blood. In nucleotides, the CDR3 is TGTGCCAGCAGTGAGGCGGGGAATCAGCCCCAGCATTTT. Protein sequence: CASSEAGNQPQHF.